This T cell receptor (beta chain) was captured by sequencing in a study of T cell responses to AZD1222 COVID-19 vaccine. There are 15 residues in the CDR3. Germline lookup yields CDR1 SGHVS and CDR2 FQNEAQ. Deletions cut 8 bases from V and 4 bases from J, with 20 bases between. This table comes from immunoSEQ multiplex PCR, and its TCRdb copy is limited to in-frame clones, with some not included. This sample has over 50,000 clones, with roughly 88% found just once. This chain links TRBV7-8 with TRBJ2-5; maybe TRBD2 (5 bases). The clonotype comes from an adult in good health. The source was peripheral blood, collected on day 0 of AZD1222 vaccination. CDR3: CASVPRGPFGETQYF. Here the CDR3 DNA reads TGTGCCAGCGTACCCCGAGGGCCTTTCGGAGAGACCCAGTACTTC.